These 15 T cell receptor beta chains originate from one sample sequenced in a study of tumor-infiltrating lymphocytes in oesophageal squamous cell carcinoma. TCRdb called the PCR reads again in MiXCR, with one record for every CDR3 protein. The data show some 10,000 distinct CDR3 sequences, around 50% seen once. Sequencing input: esophageal tumor tissue. The receptors originated from a male donor with esophageal squamous cell carcinoma.

Turning to this clonotype: As the CDR3 is not closed by the conserved phenylalanine or tryptophan, this likely results from a read error. Because the CDR3's place on the DNA is in doubt, the DNA is left out and the CDR3 is given as listed by TCRdb. The chain joins TRBV6-4 to TRBJ2-6; TRBD1 is the table's D call and was not checked against the DNA. Germline CDR1 MRHNA, CDR2 SNTAGT. The CDR3 contains 15 residues when both ends are counted. The CDR3: CASSDGDYNEQFFGA.

This clonotype was detected only once. V usage is TRBV5-6 and J usage is TRBJ1-1; 11 bases align to TRBD2. The J call may be wrong; the DNA end is better matched by TRBJ2-3. This CDR3 comprises 14 residues. Germline-derived CDR1 and CDR2 are SGHDT and YYEEEE. DNA for the CDR3: TGTGCCAGCAGCTGGGGGACTAGCGGAGATACGCAGTATTTT. Translated: CASSWGTSGDTQYF.

The chain joins TRBV12-3 or TRBV12-4 to TRBJ2-5; maybe TRBD2 (6 bases). The assigned J gene may be wrong: the sequence end matches TRBJ2-1 better. The CDR3 sequence is 14 residues long. The CDR3 spells CASAHGSSYNEQFF. CDR3 DNA: TGTGCCAGCGCCCACGGGAGCTCCTACAATGAGCAGTTCTTC.

This clonotype has ten or more counts. The J gene is TRBJ2-1, the V gene TRBV19, with 10 bases that match TRBD1. Looked up from germline, CDR1 is LNHDA and CDR2 is SQIVND (reference sequence). Trimming at V came to 4 bases and at J to 7 bases, leaving 4 bases not matched to a gene. This CDR3 comprises 14 residues. The CDR3 DNA follows: TGTGCCAGTAGTAGGACAGGGGGTGGGAATGAGCAGTTCTTC. Translating gives CASSRTGGGNEQFF.

The CDR3 region is CASSLRLAEPTDTQYF. The CDR3 nucleotides are TGTGCCAGCAGCTTAAGGCTAGCGGAGCCCACAGATACGCAGTATTTT. V and J are TRBV7-8 and TRBJ2-3; the match to TRBD2 covers 7 bases. Trimming cost V 2 bases and J 2 bases; bases outside gene matches: 7. The CDR3 spans 16 residues. The germline gives CDR1 SGHVS, CDR2 FQNEAQ.

This clonotype was detected once. This chain uses TRBV12-5 with TRBJ2-3, with unresolved D. The end of the DNA is better explained by TRBJ2-7, so the J call may be wrong. The CDR3 sequence is 13 residues long. CDR1 LGHNT and CDR2 FRNRAP come from the germline V gene. CDR3 sequence (DNA): TGTGCTAGTGGTTTGGTAGATCGCCGGGAGCAGTACTTC. It is translated as CASGLVDRREQYF.

This chain links TRBV7-6 with TRBJ2-1; D possibly corresponds to TRBD1 (6 bases). Judging by the DNA end, TRBJ2-5 fits better; the J call may be wrong. CDR3 length equals 15 residues. Germline V gene sequence: CDR1 SGHVS, CDR2 FNYEAQ. CDR3 sequence reads: CASSPAGQSQETQYF. The CDR3 region has the DNA TGTGCCAGCAGCCCAGCCGGACAGTCCCAAGAGACCCAGTACTTC.

This clonotype counts as medium-sized. The chain carries TRBV7-8 and TRBJ2-1; 9 nucleotides agree with TRBD2. The CDR3 runs to 15 residues. The junction had 3 bases not matched to a gene; V was cut back by 5 bases and J by 1 base. CDR1 SGHVS and CDR2 FQNEAQ come from the germline V gene. The CDR3: CASSQLAGSYNEQFF. The CDR3 nucleotides read TGTGCCAGCAGCCAGCTAGCGGGATCCTACAATGAGCAGTTCTTC. The whole variable domain, remainder taken from reference TRBV7-8 and TRBJ2-1, is GAGVSQSPRYKVAKRGQDVALRCDPISGHVSLFWYQQALGQGPEFLTYFQNEAQLDKSGLPSDRFFAERPEGSVSTLKIQRTQQEDSAVYLCASSQLAGSYNEQFFGPGTRLTVL.

This chain uses TRBV7-2 with TRBJ2-1; D uncertain. The J call is in doubt because the DNA end fits TRBJ2-7 better. The CDR3 runs 14 residues. Germline lookup yields CDR1 SGHTA and CDR2 FQGNSA. Here the CDR3 DNA reads TGTGCCAGCAGCTTAGCGAGGTCCACCTACGAGCAGTACTTC. Its protein is CASSLARSTYEQYF.

This clonotype has at least ten counts. The V and J genes are TRBV4-1 and TRBJ2-5, with D perhaps TRBD1 (6 bases). CDR3 length: 13 amino acids. V dropped 3 bases and J dropped 11 bases, with 16 bases sitting between them. Germline V gene lookup returns CDR1 MGHRA and CDR2 YSYEKL. CDR3 protein: CASSHNLDSEQYF. The CDR3 DNA is TGCGCCAGCAGCCACAATCTGGACAGTGAGCAGTACTTC.

This clonotype is labeled as medium-sized. Since a much larger clone is just one base distant, this may be a read error. The rearrangement uses TRBV12-3 or TRBV12-4 and TRBJ2-7, with TRBD2 matching over 11 bases. The CDR3 length is 18 residues. After removal of 6 bases from V and 7 bases from J, the junction contained 20 bases not matched to a gene. CDR3 sequence (DNA): TGTGCCAGCAGCTCTTTGGGGGCTAGCGGGAGGTACTACAATGAGCAGTACTTC. It specifies CASSSLGASGRYYNEQYF.

As to this clonotype: Being one base from a much bigger clone, this may be a read error. The V gene is TRBV6-2 or TRBV6-3, the J gene TRBJ1-1, with unresolved D. Germline lookup yields CDR1 MNHEY and CDR2 SVGEGT. This CDR3 is built from 13 residues. V lost 4 bases and J lost 1, with 7 bases in between. This CDR3 reads CASSSQRNTEAFF. The CDR3 nucleotides are TGTGCCAGCAGTTCACAGAGGAACACTGAAGCTTTCTTT.

The chain links TRBV18 to TRBJ1-5, with D possibly being TRBD1 (5 bases). Trimming took off 4 bases at V and 1 base at J, with 11 bases between the two ends. From germline, CDR1 is KGHSH and CDR2 LQKENI. CDR3 length: 15 amino acids. The CDR3 reads CASSRSGGSNQPQHF. The CDR3 DNA reads TGTGCCAGCTCACGGAGTGGGGGGAGCAATCAGCCCCAGCATTTT.

This chain uses TRBV7-3 with TRBJ1-1, with D uncertain. This CDR3 has 13 residues. In germline, CDR1 is SGHTA, CDR2 FQGTGA. Between the trimmed V and J ends, which lost 5 bases and 6 bases, there was a span of 13 bases. The CDR3 nucleotides read TGTGCCAGCAGCCCCCAGGCGAATTCTGAAGCTTTCTTT. The encoded protein is CASSPQANSEAFF.

V and J are TRBV11-2 and TRBJ2-3, with a weak D call TRBD2 (7 bases). With 1 base removed from V and 3 bases from J, the gap between germline ends came to 14 bases. The CDR3 runs to 16 residues. Germline V CDR1 and CDR2: SGHAT, FQNNGV. DNA for the CDR3: TGTGCCAGCAGCTTAGTCCTGGGGGGGGCAACAGATACGCAGTATTTT. This sequence encodes CASSLVLGGATDTQYF.